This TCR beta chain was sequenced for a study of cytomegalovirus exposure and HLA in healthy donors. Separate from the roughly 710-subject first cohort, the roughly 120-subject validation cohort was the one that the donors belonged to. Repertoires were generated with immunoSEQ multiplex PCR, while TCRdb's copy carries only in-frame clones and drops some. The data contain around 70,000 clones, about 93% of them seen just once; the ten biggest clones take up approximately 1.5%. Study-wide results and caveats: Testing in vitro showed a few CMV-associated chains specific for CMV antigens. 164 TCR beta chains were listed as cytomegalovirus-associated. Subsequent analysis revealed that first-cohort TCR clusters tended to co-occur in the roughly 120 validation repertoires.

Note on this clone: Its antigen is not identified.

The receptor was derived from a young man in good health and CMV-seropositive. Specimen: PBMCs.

This CDR3 reads CASSLPSAGLSYEQYF. The CDR3 nucleotides are TGTGCCAGCAGTTTACCTTCAGCGGGGCTCTCCTACGAGCAGTACTTC. This chain connects TRBV28 to TRBJ2-7; TRBD2 matches at 7 bases. This CDR3 has 16 residues. Trimming at V came to 2 bases and at J to 0 bases, leaving 7 bases not matched to a gene. Germline assignment: CDR1 MDHEN and CDR2 SYDVKM. The full variable domain, its missing parts supplied by reference TRBV28 and TRBJ2-7, is DVKVTQSSRYLVKRTGEKVFLECVQDMDHENMFWYRQDPGLGLRLIYFSYDVKMKEKGDIPEGYSVSREKKERFSLILESASTNQTSMYLCASSLPSAGLSYEQYFGPGTRLTVT.